This TCR beta chain was captured by sequencing in a study of T cell repertoires in cytomegalovirus infection. Study-wide context: Used in the study were CMV epitopes, some recently identified and HLA-C-restricted, others well-studied and HLA-B-restricted. Public TCR beta signatures provided an indication of both CMV infection and a matching HLA type.

Germline V CDR1 and CDR2: MNHNS, SASEGT. There are 14 residues in the CDR3. The junction had 8 bases not matched to a gene; V was cut back by 6 bases and J by 7 bases. A word on this clonotype: Its antigen is not identified.

TCRdb re-derived calls from the reads in MiXCR, one entry per CDR3 protein. The sample lists about 830,000 distinct CDR3 sequences, around a third occurring once. Study results and limitations: In two of eight donors, the top clonotype was HLA-C-restricted CMV-specific. Carriers of CMV plus the relevant HLA were identified by cumulative public TCR beta family frequency.

The source was cultured CD8+ T cells from PBMCs, collected from culture after CMV antigen stimulation. The chain carries TRBV6-1 and TRBJ1-5; 8 positions match TRBD1. This TCR came from a human donor in good health (CMV status not recorded). Some clones in this sample may be carry-over from other donors' samples. The CDR3 loop reads CASSSKTGAQPQHF. CDR3 DNA sequence: TGTGCCAGCAGCTCGAAGACAGGGGCCCAGCCCCAGCATTTT.